These 18 T cell receptor beta chains came from one sample sequenced in a study of identical twins. One entry per CDR3 protein, called by TCRdb with MiXCR from the 5' RACE reads. Here the sample spans 1.5 million to 2 million distinct CDR3 sequences, less than 40% being singletons. The sequenced sample was cord blood. The receptor set was obtained from a newborn girl in good health.

This clonotype was picked up a small number of times. The chain is built from TRBV12-3 or TRBV12-4 and TRBJ2-7; D ambiguous. V dropped 2 bases and J dropped 0 bases, with 8 bases sitting between them. The CDR3 length is 14 residues. CDR3 sequence reads: CASSLRKGSYEQYF. The CDR3 nucleotides are TGTGCCAGCAGTTTACGGAAGGGCTCCTACGAGCAGTACTTC.

This chain links TRBV11-2 with TRBJ2-4; D possibly uses TRBD1 or TRBD2 (5 bases each). V lost 8 bases and J lost 3, with 14 bases in between. CDR3 length equals 14 residues. Germline V gene sequence: CDR1 SGHAT, CDR2 FQNNGV. The CDR3 protein is CASLGGRVKNIQYF. CDR3 nucleotides: TGTGCCAGCCTTGGAGGCAGGGTCAAAAACATTCAGTACTTC.

This clonotype was detected many times. One junction end disagrees with the germline gene, perhaps due to a read error. The chain links TRBV5-1 to TRBJ2-5, with TRBD1 matching 9 bases. The germline gives CDR1 SGHRS, CDR2 YFSETQ. This CDR3 is 15 amino acids long. CDR3: CASSLGTGFQETQYF. The CDR3 coding sequence is TGTGCCAGCAGCTTAGGGACAGGGTTCCAAGAGACCCAGTACTTC.

This clonotype was detected many times. The chain uses TRBV6-1 and TRBJ2-7; 8 bases line up with TRBD2. The length of the CDR3 is 14 residues. Germline V lookup: CDR1 MNHNS, CDR2 SASEGT. Trimming at V came to 5 bases and at J to 3 bases, leaving 6 bases not matched to a gene. The CDR3 DNA sequence: TGTGCCAGCAGTTCCGGGACTAGAAGCTACGAGCAGTACTTC. This translates into CASSSGTRSYEQYF.

The chain uses TRBV20-1 and TRBJ1-2, with 9 bases fitting TRBD1. After removal of 3 bases from V and 9 bases from J, the junction contained 8 bases not matched to a gene. This CDR3 spans 13 amino acids. Germline V gene lookup returns CDR1 DFQATT and CDR2 SNEGSKA (reference sequence). The CDR3 reads CSASPGTGYRYTF. The CDR3 nucleotides are TGCAGTGCTAGCCCCGGGACAGGGTATCGCTACACCTTC.

The chain combines TRBV4-1 with TRBJ1-4; D not certain. CDR3 length: 17 amino acids. CDR1 MGHRA and CDR2 YSYEKL come from the germline V gene. The V and J ends lost 1 base and 3 bases respectively, with 15 bases between them. CDR3 sequence: CASSQAQLGRANEKLFF. In DNA, the CDR3 is TGCGCCAGCAGCCAAGCCCAACTTGGGAGGGCTAATGAAAAACTGTTTTTT.

The table lists this clonotype with a count of one. The chain joins TRBV14 to TRBJ1-2; 8 bases agree with TRBD1. With V trimmed by 4 bases and J by 2 bases, 9 bases remained unmatched. Germline V lookup: CDR1 SGHDN, CDR2 FVKESK. The CDR3 covers 16 residues. Written as DNA, the CDR3 is TGTGCCAGCAGCCCCCGTATTTGGACAGGGAACTATGGCTACACCTTC. This encodes CASSPRIWTGNYGYTF.

CDR3 DNA sequence: TGCAGTGCTAGAACAAGCGGGGCTAGCTCCTACAATGAGCAGTACTTC. Its translation is CSARTSGASSYNEQYF. The chain has TRBV20-1 and TRBJ2-1, with 7 bases lining up with TRBD2. The J call may be mistaken, given a closer DNA end match to TRBJ2-7. Per germline, CDR1 DFQATT and CDR2 SNEGSKA (reference sequence). This CDR3 region has 16 residues.

The chain links TRBV2 to TRBJ1-4; no firm D call. V lost 4 bases, J lost 4 bases, and 10 bases lay in between. This CDR3 comprises 14 residues. CDR1 SNHLY and CDR2 FYNNEI come from the germline V gene. CDR3 region: CASSGGVLNEKLFF. The DNA for the CDR3 is TGTGCCAGCAGTGGCGGGGTCCTTAATGAAAAACTGTTTTTT.

This clonotype turned up a few times. The chain is built from TRBV6-1 and TRBJ1-1; 9 nucleotides line up with TRBD1. This CDR3 spans 15 amino acids. Losses at the gene ends were 4 bases for V and 3 bases for J; bases not matched to a gene: 6. Per the germline V gene, CDR1 is MNHNS and CDR2 is SASEGT. The CDR3 spells CASSAGTGRHTEAFF. CDR3 coding DNA: TGTGCCAGCAGTGCTGGGACAGGGAGGCACACTGAAGCTTTCTTT.

V and J are TRBV29-1 and TRBJ2-1, with D hard to call. Germline V CDR1 and CDR2: SQVTM, ANQGSEA. Trimming removed 3 bases from V and 0 bases from J, with 6 bases in between. This CDR3 has 13 amino acids. In DNA form, the CDR3 reads TGCAGCGTTGACCCATTCTCCTACAATGAGCAGTTCTTC. Translation: CSVDPFSYNEQFF.

This clonotype was seen only a few times. The V call is TRBV20-1, the J call TRBJ2-3, with D hard to call. In germline, CDR1 is DFQATT, CDR2 SNEGSKA (reference sequence). This CDR3 spans 12 amino acids. Deletions cut 2 bases from V and 2 bases from J, with 5 bases between. CDR3 sequence reads: CSARLITDTQYF. The CDR3 DNA sequence: TGCAGTGCTAGACTCATCACAGATACGCAGTATTTT.

The genes are TRBV7-2 and TRBJ2-7, with 7 bases aligning to TRBD2. V was pared by 0 bases and J by 2 bases, with 7 bases of the junction left unmatched. The CDR3 length is 16 residues. Germline V gene lookup returns CDR1 SGHTA and CDR2 FQGNSA. The DNA of the CDR3 is TGTGCCAGCAGCTTAGCATTAGGCGGGGGAACCTACGAGCAGTACTTC. It codes for CASSLALGGGTYEQYF.

This chain joins TRBV10-3 and TRBJ2-7, with TRBD1 identical over 9 bases. The V gene end was trimmed by 4 bases and the J gene end by 5 bases; junction bases not matched to a gene: 6. The CDR3 length is 14 residues. Germline V gene sequence: CDR1 ENHRY, CDR2 SYGVKD. The CDR3 spells CAISGKGQGHEQYF. CDR3 coding DNA: TGTGCCATCAGTGGTAAGGGACAGGGCCACGAGCAGTACTTC.

This clonotype was seen only a few times. The J gene is TRBJ1-5, the V gene TRBV7-2; 7 positions match TRBD1. This CDR3 contains 17 residues. The V gene end was trimmed by 5 bases and the J gene end by 2 bases; junction bases not matched to a gene: 12. From germline, CDR1 is SGHTA and CDR2 FQGNSA. The CDR3 is CASSITGTVRGNQPQHF. The DNA of the CDR3 is TGTGCCAGCAGCATCACCGGGACAGTGCGTGGCAATCAGCCCCAGCATTTT. The whole variable domain, filled in from reference TRBV7-2 and TRBJ1-5, reads GAGVSQSPSNKVTEKGKDVELRCDPISGHTALYWYRQSLGQGLEFLIYFQGNSAPDKSGLPSDRFSAERTGGSVSTLTIQRTQQEDSAVYLCASSITGTVRGNQPQHFGDGTRLSIL.

Remarks on this clonotype: An end of the junction does not agree with germline; a read error may underlie this. J is TRBJ2-4 and V is TRBV3-1; D ambiguous. The length of the CDR3 is 18 residues. Germline V gene lookup returns CDR1 LGHDT and CDR2 YNNKEL (reference sequence). DNA for the CDR3: TGTGCCAGCAGCCAAGAGGCACCTAAGCTTATAGCCGAAAACATTCAGTACTTC. Its protein is CASSQEAPKLIAENIQYF.

The rearrangement links TRBV10-1 to TRBJ1-5, with D hard to call. Germline loops: CDR1 WNHNN, CDR2 SYGVQD (reference sequence). V was clipped by 2 bases and J by 3 bases, with 5 bases between them. The CDR3 totals 13 residues. CDR3 nucleotide sequence: TGCGCCAGCAGTGAGGATCTCAATCAGCCCCAGCATTTT. Translation gives CASSEDLNQPQHF.

This clonotype has just a few counts. The V call is TRBV4-1, the J call TRBJ2-1; D is ambiguous. Germline V gives CDR1 MGHRA, CDR2 YSYEKL. The CDR3 is made up of 16 amino acids. V lost 1 base to trimming and J lost 13 bases, with 23 bases between them. CDR3 in amino acids: CASSQGVKQWVHLQFF. The CDR3 DNA follows: TGCGCCAGCAGCCAAGGAGTCAAGCAGTGGGTCCATCTACAGTTCTTC.